This TCR beta chain was identified in a study of OX40 agonist ivuxolimab in advanced cancers. Across the study: Patients with hepatocellular carcinoma, melanoma, renal cell or head and neck cancer made up the dose-escalation patients. Males comprised 70% to 90% of the group, whose mean age was approximately 60 years (range roughly 23 to 80).

The data were produced by immunoSEQ multiplex PCR, yet TCRdb's version contains in-frame clones alone and is incomplete. The sample carries approximately 63,000 clones, 86% recorded once. V was pared by 2 bases and J by 7 bases, with 11 bases of the junction left unmatched. This CDR3 has 16 amino acids. Germline CDR1 is SGHRS and CDR2 is YFSETQ. V and J are TRBV5-1 and TRBJ2-1; 8 bases line up with TRBD2. Specimen: CD4+ or CD8+ T cells sorted from blood, collected in a trial of the OX40 agonist ivuxolimab. This TCR was recovered from an adult with an advanced solid tumor such as melanoma, head and neck, liver or kidney cancer. CDR3 sequence (DNA): TGCGCCAGCAGCTTTATCTCCGGACTAGCTACGAATGAGCAGTTCTTC. As protein: CASSFISGLATNEQFF. Supplemented by reference TRBV5-1 and TRBJ2-1, the full variable domain reads KAGVTQTPRYLIKTRGQQVTLSCSPISGHRSVSWYQQTPGQGLQFLFEYFSETQRNKGNFPGRFSGRQFSNSRSEMNVSTLELGDSALYLCASSFISGLATNEQFFGPGTRLTVL.